A single sample gave rise to the 13 T cell receptor beta chains below, sequenced in a study of siplizumab effects on memory and regulatory T cells (dated by TCRdb to about 2019). Library generation was performed with the immunoSEQ multiplex PCR assay. TCRdb retrieved this table from immuneACCESS and kept in-frame rearrangements only. Not all clones are present; in checked studies, unresolved V genes account for under half, and no reason is known for the remainder. Counted in this sample were about 100,000 clones; 94% of them appeared once. The ten top clones hold approximately 1.4% of the sample. Sequenced sample: non-Treg CD4+ T cells sorted from blood. This specimen's cell subset or site label, per the study, means: FACS-sorted unstimulated CD4+ non-regulatory T cells. The source of these receptors is a human donor in good health.

The chain has TRBV29-1 and TRBJ1-3; no clear D gene. Germline loops: CDR1 SQVTM, CDR2 ANQGSEA. V gave up 4 bases and J gave up 8 bases, with 6 bases separating them. The CDR3 contains 10 residues. DNA for the CDR3: TGCAGCGTTGGAGGTGACACCATATATTTT. This codes for CSVGGDTIYF.

This chain connects TRBV6-4 to TRBJ1-2, with D tentatively TRBD1 (5 bases). Deletions cut 7 bases from V and 5 bases from J, with 26 bases between. The CDR3 loop spans 17 amino acids. Germline values: CDR1 MRHNA, CDR2 SNTAGT. CDR3 residues: CASTTSRREGEEYGYTF. The CDR3 DNA is TGTGCCAGCACCACATCGCGCAGGGAGGGAGAGGAGTATGGCTACACCTTC.

The J gene is TRBJ1-1, the V gene TRBV19; D may be TRBD1 (6 bases). Trimming took 3 bases from V and 0 from J, leaving 11 bases between them. Germline loops: CDR1 LNHDA, CDR2 SQIVND (reference sequence). The CDR3 loop spans 15 amino acids. CDR3 coding DNA: TGTGCCAGTAGTATCTTAGGGGGTATGAACACTGAAGCTTTCTTT. This sequence encodes CASSILGGMNTEAFF.

The V gene is TRBV6-5, the J gene TRBJ1-1, with 7 bases fitting TRBD1. The CDR3 has 14 amino acids. Germline V lookup: CDR1 MNHEY, CDR2 SVGAGI. V gave up 4 bases and J gave up 0 bases; unmatched junction bases: 2. The CDR3 DNA reads TGTGCCAGCAGTTTGGGACAGCTGAACACTGAAGCTTTCTTT. The encoded protein is CASSLGQLNTEAFF.

This chain joins TRBV5-4 and TRBJ1-1, with 8 bases matching TRBD1. This CDR3 contains 15 residues. CDR1 SGHNT and CDR2 YYREEE come from the germline V gene (reference sequence). Trimming cost V 4 bases and J 0 bases; bases outside gene matches: 5. The CDR3 nucleotides are TGTGCCAGCAGCAGCGGACAGGGTTTGAACACTGAAGCTTTCTTT. Its protein product is CASSSGQGLNTEAFF. Full variable domain (outside the CDR3, taken from reference TRBV5-4 and TRBJ1-1): ETGVTQSPTHLIKTRGQQVTLRCSSQSGHNTVSWYQQALGQGPQFIFQYYREEENGRGNFPPRFSGLQFPNYSSELNVNALELDDSALYLCASSSGQGLNTEAFFGQGTRLTVV.

This clone was seen once. The V and J genes are TRBV23-1 and TRBJ2-7; 7 nucleotides align to TRBD2. TRBV23-1 is assigned to the ORF class and has an uncertain function. J lost 7 bases, V lost 0 bases, and 12 bases had no gene match. There are 16 residues in the CDR3. CDR3 DNA: TGCGCCAGCAGTCAATCGGGTAAGACGGCCGGGGGGGAGCAGTACTTC. It yields the protein CASSQSGKTAGGEQYF.

The rearrangement uses TRBV18 and TRBJ2-6; no definite D call. The V end lost 2 bases, the J end lost 0 bases, and 8 bases lay between the germline ends. Germline loops: CDR1 KGHSH, CDR2 LQKENI. The CDR3 extends over 16 amino acids. CDR3 sequence (DNA): TGTGCCAGCTCACCATTCTATAGCTCTGGGGCCAACGTCCTGACTTTC. Residues: CASSPFYSSGANVLTF.

The J gene is TRBJ1-3, the V gene TRBV13; perhaps TRBD1 as D (5 bases). This CDR3 is 16 amino acids long. The germline V gene encodes CDR1 PRHDT and CDR2 FYEKMQ (reference sequence). With 5 bases removed from V and 4 bases from J, the gap between germline ends came to 18 bases. CDR3 sequence: CASSPPGRGEGNTIYF. DNA for the CDR3: TGTGCCAGCAGCCCCCCCGGGAGGGGAGAAGGAAACACCATATATTTT.

The chain links TRBV7-8 to TRBJ2-2; the match to TRBD1 covers 12 bases. Germline CDR1 and CDR2: SGHVS and FQNEAQ. After removal of 5 bases from V and 8 bases from J, the junction contained 6 bases not matched to a gene. This CDR3 region has 15 residues. CDR3 nucleotide sequence: TGTGCCAGCAGCCGCCGGGACAGGGGGCGAGGGGAGCTGTTTTTT. Its translation is CASSRRDRGRGELFF.

V gene TRBV28 combines with J gene TRBJ2-7; no clear D gene. The length of the CDR3 is 12 residues. With 1 base removed from V and 2 bases from J, the gap between germline ends came to 3 bases. Germline CDR1 and CDR2: MDHEN and SYDVKM. The CDR3 sequence is CASSLYPYEQYF. CDR3 in DNA: TGTGCCAGCAGTTTATACCCCTACGAGCAGTACTTC.

The chain uses TRBV28 and TRBJ2-5, with 7 bases fitting TRBD1. CDR1 is MDHEN, CDR2 SYDVKM, per germline. The CDR3 runs 15 residues. Unmatched junction bases numbered 12, after V lost 6 bases and J lost 5 bases. This CDR3 is CASSRPHRGWETQYF. The CDR3 DNA reads TGTGCCAGCAGCCGACCCCACAGGGGATGGGAGACCCAGTACTTC. Full variable domain (remainder filled in from reference TRBV28 and TRBJ2-5): DVKVTQSSRYLVKRTGEKVFLECVQDMDHENMFWYRQDPGLGLRLIYFSYDVKMKEKGDIPEGYSVSREKKERFSLILESASTNQTSMYLCASSRPHRGWETQYFGPGTRLLVL.

The chain employs TRBV7-3 and TRBJ2-3, with D maybe TRBD1 (6 bases). Trimming stripped 1 base from V and 4 bases from J, with 9 bases between. The germline V gene has CDR1 SGHTA and CDR2 FQGTGA. The CDR3 length is 14 residues. CDR3 sequence (DNA): TGTGCCAGCAGCTTAAATGGACAGCCAGATACGCAGTATTTT. Protein: CASSLNGQPDTQYF.

This clone was observed a single time. The chain couples TRBV5-6 to TRBJ1-2; D unclear. This CDR3 is 14 amino acids long. Germline V gene lookup returns CDR1 SGHDT and CDR2 YYEEEE. V gave up 0 bases and J gave up 2 bases, with 8 bases separating them. CDR3 sequence: CASSLESVNYGYTF. CDR3 sequence (DNA): TGTGCCAGCAGCTTGGAGTCGGTGAACTATGGCTACACCTTC.